This is a list of T cell receptor beta chains from one sample in a study of beta chain features in type 1 diabetes. Profiling relied on immunoSEQ multiplex PCR, and the TCRdb table lists in-frame clones only, not all of them. The sample comprises about 360,000 clones, roughly 12% of which are singletons, and approximately 0.015% rests with the top ten. The sequencing input was naive CD4+ T cells from blood. The receptors derive from a man between 18 and 29 years old in good health. CDR3s include the opening cysteine and the closing phenylalanine or tryptophan. A D gene is named only where the DNA matches it firmly. Size is omitted from some rows. Given values are once, few, many or a class for expanded clones.

v_gene: TRBV6-1; j_gene: TRBJ1-3; len: 14; abundance: few; d_gene: -; CDR3aa: CASRSTGSGNTIYF; CDR3nt: TGTGCCAGCAGGTCCACAGGCTCTGGAAACACCATATATTTT
v_gene: TRBV11-2; j_gene: TRBJ2-2; len: 15; abundance: -; d_gene: TRBD2; CDR3aa: CASSPSGRETGELFF; CDR3nt: TGTGCCAGCAGCCCTAGCGGGAGGGAAACCGGGGAGCTGTTTTTT
v_gene: TRBV28; j_gene: TRBJ1-2; len: 15; abundance: -; d_gene: -; CDR3aa: CASSTTLATPYGYTF; CDR3nt: TGTGCCAGCAGTACAACACTGGCGACACCCTATGGCTACACCTTC
v_gene: TRBV9; j_gene: TRBJ2-5; len: 15; abundance: few; d_gene: TRBD1; CDR3aa: CASSPRTGGQETQYF; CDR3nt: TGTGCCAGCAGCCCCAGGACAGGGGGCCAAGAGACCCAGTACTTC
v_gene: TRBV6-5; j_gene: TRBJ2-7; len: 12; abundance: few; d_gene: -; CDR3aa: CASSYLGGEQYF; CDR3nt: TGTGCCAGCAGTTACCTGGGAGGAGAGCAGTACTTC
v_gene: TRBV5-4; j_gene: TRBJ2-3; len: 17; abundance: -; d_gene: TRBD2; CDR3aa: CASSIGTSGSWADTQYF; CDR3nt: TGTGCCAGCAGCATAGGGACTAGCGGGAGTTGGGCAGATACGCAGTATTTT
v_gene: TRBV30; j_gene: TRBJ1-5; len: 15; abundance: -; d_gene: TRBD1; CDR3aa: CAWSAGTGRRQPQHF; CDR3nt: TGTGCCTGGAGTGCCGGGACAGGGAGGCGTCAGCCCCAGCATTTT
v_gene: TRBV30; j_gene: TRBJ1-1; len: 13; abundance: few; d_gene: TRBD1; CDR3aa: CAWSGDRGHLAFF; CDR3nt: TGTGCCTGGAGCGGGGACAGGGGGCATTTGGCTTTCTTT
v_gene: TRBV18; j_gene: TRBJ1-5; len: 14; abundance: -; d_gene: TRBD1; CDR3aa: CASSPGAGGPPQHF; CDR3nt: TGTGCCAGCTCACCAGGGGCAGGGGGGCCGCCCCAGCATTTT
v_gene: TRBV19; j_gene: TRBJ2-3; len: 14; abundance: few; d_gene: TRBD1; CDR3aa: CASRRQGGVDTQYF; CDR3nt: TGTGCCAGTAGACGACAGGGGGGTGTGGATACGCAGTATTTT
v_gene: TRBV7-9; j_gene: TRBJ2-1; len: 15; abundance: few; d_gene: TRBD2; CDR3aa: CASSTSGSSVNEQFF; CDR3nt: TGTGCCAGCAGCACTAGCGGGAGCTCAGTCAATGAGCAGTTCTTC
v_gene: TRBV5-1; j_gene: TRBJ2-7; len: 14; abundance: -; d_gene: TRBD2; CDR3aa: CASSWTSEAYEQYF; CDR3nt: TGCGCCAGCAGCTGGACTAGTGAGGCCTACGAGCAGTACTTC
v_gene: TRBV4-3; j_gene: TRBJ2-1; len: 14; abundance: many; d_gene: -; CDR3aa: CASSHATVENEQFF; CDR3nt: TGCGCCAGCAGCCACGCTACAGTCGAGAATGAGCAGTTCTTC
v_gene: TRBV7-2; j_gene: TRBJ2-3; len: 16; abundance: few; d_gene: TRBD1; CDR3aa: CASSSAGTGGTDTQYF; CDR3nt: TGTGCCAGCAGCTCAGCTGGGACAGGAGGCACAGATACGCAGTATTTT
v_gene: TRBV28; j_gene: TRBJ2-7; len: 14; abundance: few; d_gene: TRBD2; CDR3aa: CASRTGTSVYEQYF; CDR3nt: TGTGCCAGCAGGACCGGGACTAGCGTCTACGAGCAGTACTTC
v_gene: TRBV5-4; j_gene: TRBJ1-2; len: 12; abundance: -; d_gene: -; CDR3aa: CASSLSRGGYTF; CDR3nt: TGTGCCAGCAGCTTGTCACGAGGAGGCTACACCTTC
v_gene: TRBV7-2; j_gene: TRBJ2-5; len: 16; abundance: few; d_gene: -; CDR3aa: CASSLNGGNLQETQYF; CDR3nt: TGTGCCAGCAGCTTAAACGGGGGAAACCTCCAAGAGACCCAGTACTTC
v_gene: TRBV15; j_gene: TRBJ2-7; len: 14; abundance: -; d_gene: -; CDR3aa: CATSTQGNAYEQYF; CDR3nt: TGTGCCACCAGCACTCAGGGTAACGCCTACGAGCAGTACTTC
v_gene: TRBV30; j_gene: TRBJ2-1; len: 14; abundance: few; d_gene: TRBD2; CDR3aa: CAWSRGSSYNEQFF; CDR3nt: TGTGCCTGGAGTCGCGGGAGCTCCTACAATGAGCAGTTCTTC
v_gene: TRBV30; j_gene: TRBJ2-5; len: 13; abundance: -; d_gene: TRBD2; CDR3aa: CAWTTGGRETQYF; CDR3nt: TGTGCCTGGACCACGGGGGGAAGGGAGACCCAGTACTTC
v_gene: TRBV29-1; j_gene: TRBJ2-7; len: 15; abundance: -; d_gene: TRBD1; CDR3aa: CSVEARDSAAYEQYF; CDR3nt: TGCAGCGTTGAAGCCCGGGACAGTGCAGCCTACGAGCAGTACTTC
v_gene: TRBV30; j_gene: TRBJ1-5; len: 16; abundance: -; d_gene: -; CDR3aa: CAWSRTGWGSNQPQHF; CDR3nt: TGTGCCTGGAGCCGTACAGGGTGGGGGAGCAATCAGCCCCAGCATTTT
v_gene: TRBV5-6; j_gene: TRBJ2-7; len: 15; abundance: few; d_gene: -; CDR3aa: CASSPGLSGTYEQYF; CDR3nt: TGTGCCAGCAGCCCGGGCCTGTCGGGAACTTACGAGCAGTACTTC
v_gene: TRBV30; j_gene: TRBJ2-7; len: 12; abundance: few; d_gene: -; CDR3aa: CAWSGGSYEQYF; CDR3nt: TGTGCCTGGAGTGGCGGGTCCTACGAGCAGTACTTC
v_gene: TRBV5-1; j_gene: TRBJ2-7; len: 14; abundance: few; d_gene: -; CDR3aa: CASSLGGRTYEQYF; CDR3nt: TGCGCCAGCAGCTTGGGAGGTCGGACCTACGAGCAGTACTTC
v_gene: TRBV5-1; j_gene: TRBJ2-5; len: 17; abundance: -; d_gene: TRBD2; CDR3aa: CASSPGLAGGHQETQYF; CDR3nt: TGCGCCAGCAGCCCGGGACTAGCGGGGGGCCACCAAGAGACCCAGTACTTC
v_gene: TRBV5-4; j_gene: TRBJ2-3; len: 14; abundance: few; d_gene: -; CDR3aa: CASSLVSSTDTQYF; CDR3nt: TGTGCCAGCAGCTTGGTTAGTAGCACAGATACGCAGTATTTT
v_gene: TRBV7-9; j_gene: TRBJ2-5; len: 15; abundance: -; d_gene: TRBD1; CDR3aa: CASSQPTGPVETQYF; CDR3nt: TGTGCCAGCAGCCAACCGACAGGGCCGGTAGAGACCCAGTACTTC
v_gene: TRBV19; j_gene: TRBJ2-2; len: 12; abundance: -; d_gene: -; CDR3aa: CASSIPTGELFF; CDR3nt: TGTGCCAGTAGTATCCCAACCGGGGAGCTGTTTTTT
v_gene: TRBV5-4; j_gene: TRBJ1-4; len: 18; abundance: few; d_gene: -; CDR3aa: CASSLGGQPAATNEKLFF; CDR3nt: TGTGCCAGCAGCTTGGGCGGACAGCCGGCTGCAACTAATGAAAAACTGTTTTTT
v_gene: TRBV7-9; j_gene: TRBJ2-5; len: 12; abundance: -; d_gene: -; CDR3aa: CASSSRGETQYF; CDR3nt: TGTGCCAGCAGCTCAAGGGGGGAGACCCAGTACTTC
v_gene: TRBV10-3; j_gene: TRBJ1-6; len: 15; abundance: few; d_gene: -; CDR3aa: CAISVGESGNSPLHF; CDR3nt: TGTGCCATCAGTGTTGGGGAGTCGGGGAATTCACCCCTCCACTTT
v_gene: TRBV5-1; j_gene: TRBJ2-5; len: 13; abundance: few; d_gene: -; CDR3aa: CASTEGASETQYF; CDR3nt: TGCGCCAGCACGGAGGGGGCAAGCGAGACCCAGTACTTC